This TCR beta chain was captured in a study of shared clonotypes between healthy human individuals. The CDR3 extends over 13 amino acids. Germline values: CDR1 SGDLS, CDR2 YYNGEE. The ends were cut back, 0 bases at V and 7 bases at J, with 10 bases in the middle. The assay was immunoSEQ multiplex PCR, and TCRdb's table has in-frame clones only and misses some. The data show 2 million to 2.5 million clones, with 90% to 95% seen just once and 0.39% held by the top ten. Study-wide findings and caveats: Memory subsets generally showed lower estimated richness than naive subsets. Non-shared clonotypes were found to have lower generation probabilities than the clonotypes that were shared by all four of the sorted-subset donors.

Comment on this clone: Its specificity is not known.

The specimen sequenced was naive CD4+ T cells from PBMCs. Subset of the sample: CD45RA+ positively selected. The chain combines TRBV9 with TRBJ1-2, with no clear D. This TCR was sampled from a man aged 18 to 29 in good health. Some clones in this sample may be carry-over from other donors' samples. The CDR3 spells CASSVARQSGYTF. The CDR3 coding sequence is TGTGCCAGCAGCGTAGCTCGCCAATCTGGCTACACCTTC.